This T cell receptor beta chain was sequenced for a study of CD8+ T cells in alopecia areata. Turning to the study itself: A 6-month off-drug phase came after tofacitinib, which had lasted 6 to 18 months. Study-wide results and caveats: Scalp clonality and expanded CD8+ clones among the top 100 fell significantly with tofacitinib. Whether baseline CD8+ expansion is linked to response remains uncertain, given a single nonresponder.

Sequencing used cDNA as its template, made by extracting RNA and reverse transcribing it. Data came from immunoSEQ multiplex PCR; TCRdb stores just in-frame clones and leaves some out. This table has 200,000 to 250,000 clones, 66% appearing once. Points on this clone: Its matching antigen is unknown.

Germline assignment: CDR1 SQVTM and CDR2 ANQGSEA. CDR3 length equals 12 residues. V was pared by 8 bases and J by 6 bases, with 7 bases of the junction left unmatched. Treatment here: oral pan-JAK inhibitor, 5-10 mg twice daily. The V call is TRBV29-1, the J call TRBJ2-4; 7 bases map to TRBD1. This clonotype originated in a human donor with alopecia areata. This sample comprised CD4+ T cells sorted from blood, obtained at approximately week 42, from a patient treated with tofacitinib. Here the CDR3 DNA reads TGCAGCTATCGGACAGGAACAAACATTCAGTACTTC. Protein product: CSYRTGTNIQYF.